A single TCR beta chain is shown here with its context. It lacks a known antigen. No much larger clone exists at a distance of one base, and base qualities are not known. The data were obtained in a study of blood T cell repertoires in COVID-19 (dated by TCRdb to between 2020 and 2021). The study in broad terms: Collaborator samples came from the United States, Italy and Spain and covered acute and convalescent phases of COVID-19. The prospective study material was composed of cDNA or gDNA derived from T cells, B-cell-depleted T cells, or PBMCs. The dataset comprised deeply sampled blood TCRbeta repertoires from subjects exposed to, actively infected with, or recovered from COVID-19. The repertoires were released in a freely available public database meant as a resource for research on the immune response to SARS-CoV-2. The samples were drawn from the first 160 participants of the ongoing ImmuneRACE study and from 1,254 subjects provided by 6 global collaborators. Nearly every sample came with metadata listing a de-identified subject ID, COVID-19 status, age in years and sex. Where available, HLA class I and class II types were obtained from metadata supplied by the sample provider rather than from assay-based typing. Here is what the overall study found, with its caveats: The quantity of clinical and demographic metadata differed by source and by participant and was supplied without curation.

Between the V and J ends, shortened by 4 bases and 7 bases respectively, the junction contains 10 bases. The CDR3 numbers 11 residues from cysteine through phenylalanine. Of all the DNA, just the CDR3 is kept, 33 bases in frame from base 1. CDR1 SQVTM and CDR2 ANQGSEA are derived from the germline V gene. The collaborating institutions used their own protocols to collect whole blood in K2EDTA tubes. For TCRbeta analysis, collaborators shipped samples in one of three forms: frozen whole blood, isolated PBMCs, or DNA extracted from either of those sample types. TCRbeta CDR3 regions were amplified from genomic DNA using the immunoSEQ Assay, a bias-controlled multiplex PCR. Turning to the authors' computational methods: Nucleated cell counts per sample were estimated from amplification of reference gene primers within the assay. Sequence reads were collapsed and filtered to measure the absolute abundance of every unique TCRbeta CDR3 rearrangement. For each sample, productive Simpson clonality was calculated as the square root of Simpson's diversity index across productive rearrangements. TCRdb limited this immuneACCESS table to in-frame rearrangements with V and J called. A share of clones is missing; checked studies link under half to unresolved V genes, and the rest is unexplained. D and trimming come from the DNA, and the V and J calls and clone size come from that table. This sample holds about 70,000 clones; more than 70% were observed only once. The ten largest clonotypes hold 5% to 6.5% of the sample.

This TCR was sampled from a woman in her sixties or seventies with acute or convalescent COVID-19. The chain is assembled from TRBV29-1 and TRBJ1-2, with the identity of the D gene unclear. Sequenced material: peripheral blood. The DNA sequence reads TGCAGCGTTGGCGGCGGAGGTGGCTACACCTTC. Its coded protein is CSVGGGGGYTF.